This T cell receptor beta chain comes out of a study of blood T cell repertoires in COVID-19. Germline CDR1 reads SQVTM; CDR2 reads ANQGSEA. The CDR3 is 11 residues long. Trimming removed 4 bases at V and 3 bases at J, with 6 bases between. Per the study methods: Counts of nucleated cells, estimated from reference gene primer amplification, were obtained. TCRdb's copy holds only in-frame clones and misses some; the assay was immunoSEQ multiplex PCR. Clone size and the V and J calls come from that table; the DNA yielded D and trimming. The profile shows fewer than 350,000 clones, 81% of them singletons.

This TCR derives from a woman aged 55 to 70 with active or convalescent COVID-19. Sequencing was carried out using peripheral blood. The J gene is TRBJ2-5, the V gene TRBV29-1, with unresolved D. CDR3 coding DNA: TGCAGCGTTGCCAGTGAAGAGACCCAGTACTTC. Encoded protein: CSVASEETQYF.